This T cell receptor (beta chain) stems from a study of blood T cell repertoires in COVID-19. Study in general: Italy, Spain and the United States were the sources of the convalescent and acute COVID-19 samples. PBMCs, B-cell-depleted T cells, or T cells were the source of the cDNA or gDNA that made up the material.

Seattle participants joined during active infection and were tracked over time. The CDR3 consists of 13 residues. Trimming removed 6 bases at V and 2 bases at J, with 10 bases between. Original methodology: Amplifying reference gene primers gave estimates of nucleated cell counts. Method: immunoSEQ multiplex PCR; TCRdb's copy keeps in-frame clones and lacks some. The D gene and trimming were derived from the DNA, and the V and J assignments and clone size from that table. The data contain 100,000 to 150,000 clones, 86% of them seen just once; the ten biggest clones take up 11%. The V and J genes are TRBV12-3 or TRBV12-4 and TRBJ1-1, with D possibly matching TRBD1 (5 bases). The sequencing input was peripheral blood. The TCR comes from a woman aged 70-85 years with COVID-19, enrolled during active disease. The CDR3 spells CASRTDSNTEAFF. CDR3 nucleotides: TGTGCCAGCAGAACCGACAGCAACACTGAAGCTTTCTTT.